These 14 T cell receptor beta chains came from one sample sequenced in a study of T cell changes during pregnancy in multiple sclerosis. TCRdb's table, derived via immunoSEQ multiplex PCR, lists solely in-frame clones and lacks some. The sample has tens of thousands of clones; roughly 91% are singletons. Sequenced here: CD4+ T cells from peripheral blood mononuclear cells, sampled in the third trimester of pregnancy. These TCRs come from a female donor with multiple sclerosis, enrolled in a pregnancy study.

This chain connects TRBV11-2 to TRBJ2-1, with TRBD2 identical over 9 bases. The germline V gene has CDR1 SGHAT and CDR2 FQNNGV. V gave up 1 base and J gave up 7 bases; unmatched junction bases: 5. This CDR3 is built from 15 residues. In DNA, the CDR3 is TGTGCCAGCAGCTTAGCCGGGACTAGCTTGAATGAGCAGTTCTTC. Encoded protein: CASSLAGTSLNEQFF.

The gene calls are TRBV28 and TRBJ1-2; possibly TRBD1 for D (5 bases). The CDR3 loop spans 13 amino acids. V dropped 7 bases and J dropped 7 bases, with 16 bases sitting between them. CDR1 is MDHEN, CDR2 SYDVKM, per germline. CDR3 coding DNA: TGTGCCAGCACTGGGGCTTTCCCGGGTGGCTACACCTTC. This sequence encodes CASTGAFPGGYTF.

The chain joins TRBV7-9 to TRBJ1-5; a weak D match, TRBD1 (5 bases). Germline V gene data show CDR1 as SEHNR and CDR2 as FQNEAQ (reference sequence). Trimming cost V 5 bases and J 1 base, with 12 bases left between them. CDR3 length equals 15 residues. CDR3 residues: CASSREQGSNQPQHF. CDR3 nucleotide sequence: TGTGCCAGCAGCCGGGAGCAGGGCAGCAATCAGCCCCAGCATTTT. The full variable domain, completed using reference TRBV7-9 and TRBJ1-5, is DTGVSQNPRHKITKRGQNVTFRCDPISEHNRLYWYRQTLGQGPEFLTYFQNEAQLEKSRLLSDRFSAERPKGSFSTLEIQRTEQGDSAMYLCASSREQGSNQPQHFGDGTRLSIL.

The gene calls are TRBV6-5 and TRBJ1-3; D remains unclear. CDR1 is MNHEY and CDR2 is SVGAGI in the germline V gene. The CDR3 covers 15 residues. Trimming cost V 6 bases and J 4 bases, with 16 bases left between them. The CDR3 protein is CASRASGIRGNTIYF. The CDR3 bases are TGTGCCAGCAGGGCTTCGGGGATCAGGGGAAACACCATATATTTT.

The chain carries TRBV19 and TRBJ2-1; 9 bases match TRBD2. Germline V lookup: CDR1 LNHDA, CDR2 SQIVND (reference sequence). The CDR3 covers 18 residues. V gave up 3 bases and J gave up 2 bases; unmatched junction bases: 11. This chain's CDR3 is CASSIVAGGPSTYNEQFF. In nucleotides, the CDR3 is TGTGCCAGTAGTATTGTGGCGGGGGGGCCTTCGACCTACAATGAGCAGTTCTTC.

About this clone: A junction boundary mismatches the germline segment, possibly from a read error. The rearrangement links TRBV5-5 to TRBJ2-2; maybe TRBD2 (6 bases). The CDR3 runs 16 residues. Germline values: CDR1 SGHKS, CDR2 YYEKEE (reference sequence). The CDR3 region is CASTLALANRWGELFF. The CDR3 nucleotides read TGTGCCAGCACCTTGGCACTAGCCAATCGTTGGGGGGAGCTGTTTTTT.

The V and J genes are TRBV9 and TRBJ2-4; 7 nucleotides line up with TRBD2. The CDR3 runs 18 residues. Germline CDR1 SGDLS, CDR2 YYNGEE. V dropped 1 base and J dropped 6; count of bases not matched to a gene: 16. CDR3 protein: CASSVLPRGDRGRNIQYF. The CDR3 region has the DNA TGTGCCAGCAGCGTACTACCCCGGGGGGATAGGGGAAGAAACATTCAGTACTTC.

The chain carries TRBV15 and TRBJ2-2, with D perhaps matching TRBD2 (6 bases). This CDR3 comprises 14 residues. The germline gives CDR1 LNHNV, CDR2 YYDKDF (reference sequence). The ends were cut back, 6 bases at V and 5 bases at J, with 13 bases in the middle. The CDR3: CATRRDAGTGELFF. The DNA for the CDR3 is TGTGCCACCAGGCGGGACGCGGGGACCGGGGAGCTGTTTTTT.

CDR3 sequence: CASSLKGAGGLQETQYF. DNA of the CDR3: TGTGCCAGCAGCTTAAAGGGTGCGGGAGGGCTGCAAGAGACCCAGTACTTC. The rearrangement joins TRBV7-3 to TRBJ2-5; TRBD2 aligns across 9 bases. The CDR3 runs 17 residues. The V gene's germline CDR1 is SGHTA and CDR2 FQGTGA. The trim removed 1 base at V and 2 bases at J, leaving 8 bases unmatched.

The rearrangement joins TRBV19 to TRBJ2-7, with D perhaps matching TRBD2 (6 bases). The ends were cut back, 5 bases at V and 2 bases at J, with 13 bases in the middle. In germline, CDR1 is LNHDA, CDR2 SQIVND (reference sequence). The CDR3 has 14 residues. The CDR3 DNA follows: TGTGCCAGTAGTCCGGGGACTCACGCCTACGAGCAGTACTTC. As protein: CASSPGTHAYEQYF.

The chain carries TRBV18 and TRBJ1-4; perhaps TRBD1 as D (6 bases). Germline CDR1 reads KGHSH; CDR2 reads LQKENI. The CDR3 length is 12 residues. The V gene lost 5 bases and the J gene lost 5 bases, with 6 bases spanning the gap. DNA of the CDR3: TGTGCCAGCTCAGGGGGCAATGAAAAACTGTTTTTT. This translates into CASSGGNEKLFF.

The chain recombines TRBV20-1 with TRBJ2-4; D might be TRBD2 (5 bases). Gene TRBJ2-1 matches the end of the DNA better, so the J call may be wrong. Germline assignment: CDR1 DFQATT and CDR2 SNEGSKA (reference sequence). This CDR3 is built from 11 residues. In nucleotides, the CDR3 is TGCAGTGCTAGAGGAGTAGACTACCAGTTCTTC. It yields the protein CSARGVDYQFF.

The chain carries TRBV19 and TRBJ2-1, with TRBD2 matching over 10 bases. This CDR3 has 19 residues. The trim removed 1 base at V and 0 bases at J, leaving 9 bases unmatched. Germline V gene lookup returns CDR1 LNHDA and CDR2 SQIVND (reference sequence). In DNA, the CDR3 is TGTGCCAGTAGTATAGTAGGTAGCGGGAGGCATCACTCCTACAATGAGCAGTTCTTC. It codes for CASSIVGSGRHHSYNEQFF.

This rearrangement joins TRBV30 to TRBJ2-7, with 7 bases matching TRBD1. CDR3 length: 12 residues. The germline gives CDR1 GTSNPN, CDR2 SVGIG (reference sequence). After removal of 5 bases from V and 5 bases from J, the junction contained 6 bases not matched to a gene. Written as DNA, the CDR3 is TGTGCCTGGGACAGGGAGAGCGACGAGCAGTACTTC. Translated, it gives CAWDRESDEQYF.